The clone carrying this T cell receptor beta chain was detected a few times. The CDR3 runs to 15 residues. Trimming at V came to 0 bases and at J to 3 bases, leaving 5 bases not matched to a gene. Germline CDR1 and CDR2: SGHRS and YFSETQ. Study processing details: How many nucleated cells were present was estimated from reference gene primer amplification. Data came from immunoSEQ multiplex PCR; TCRdb stores just in-frame clones and leaves some out. The V and J calls and clone size are taken from that table; D and trimming were inferred from the DNA. The sample consists of under 200,000 clones, approximately 90% of them appearing once. This entry is derived from a study of blood T cell repertoires in COVID-19. Study in general: Acute and convalescent COVID-19 samples came from the United States, Italy and Spain. PBMCs, B-cell-depleted T cells, or T cells were the source of the cDNA or gDNA that made up the material.

The sequenced sample was peripheral blood. This clonotype was sampled from a man aged 40-50 years with active or convalescent COVID-19. The chain combines TRBV5-1 with TRBJ1-1, with 7 bases aligning to TRBD1. CDR3 loop: CASSLEGGLDTEAFF. CDR3 DNA sequence: TGCGCCAGCAGCTTGGAAGGGGGCTTGGACACTGAAGCTTTCTTT.